These 2 T cell receptor beta chains were all obtained from the same sample, sequenced in a study of CD8 T cells in ankylosing spondylitis. Each CDR3 protein is one row after TCRdb ran MiXCR on the 5' RACE reads. Of about 130,000 distinct CDR3 sequences listed, roughly 7.3% were seen once; the top ten hold over 9%. The specimen was blood, either unsorted or a sorted T cell fraction (not recorded which). Receptors were obtained from a male donor with ankylosing spondylitis or in good health (not recorded which).

At least ten counts were recorded for this clonotype. The rearrangement links TRBV27 to TRBJ2-7; D unclear. Germline values: CDR1 MNHEY, CDR2 SMNVEV (reference sequence). The CDR3 is made up of 13 amino acids. V shed 6 bases and J shed 6 bases, with 15 bases lying between them. The CDR3 DNA reads TGTGCCAGCAGCACCCGTTTGAGAGGCGAGCAGTACTTC. Amino acids: CASSTRLRGEQYF.

This clonotype was seen ten or more times. V is TRBV20-1 and J is TRBJ2-7; D may be TRBD1 or TRBD2 (5 bases each). V was shortened by 7 bases and J by 0 bases, with 7 bases between the two germline ends. This CDR3 has 11 residues. Germline-derived CDR1 and CDR2 are DFQATT and SNEGSKA (reference sequence). The CDR3 bases are TGCAGTGGAGGGACCTCCTACGAGCAGTACTTC. This sequence encodes CSGGTSYEQYF.